The 12 T cell receptor beta chains presented below share a single source sample, sequenced in a study of CD8 T cells in ankylosing spondylitis (dated by TCRdb to 2016 to 2017). Library generation was performed with 5' RACE. Data came from an Illumina HiSeq 2500. TCRdb handled the public reads itself, with Q25 trimming in fastp and clone calling in MiXCR, and kept productive beta chains. Every entry covers one CDR3 protein and lists the most common genes and DNA from its rows. Counted in this sample were 750,000 to 850,000 distinct CDR3 sequences; about 12% of them appeared once. The ten biggest clones cover less than 0.65% of the sample. Their recognized antigens are unknown. What the study reported, not specific to this receptor: A TCR beta motif of several highly homologous amino acid variants appeared characteristic of blood from ankylosing spondylitis patients.

Source material: blood, either unsorted or a sorted T cell fraction (not recorded which). Receptors were obtained from a male donor with ankylosing spondylitis.

This clonotype has at least ten counts. This sequence joins TRBV7-9 and TRBJ2-1, with 9 bases aligning to TRBD2. The V and J ends lost 0 bases and 4 bases, in that order; junction bases with no gene match: 4. CDR3 length equals 16 residues. Germline V gene lookup returns CDR1 SEHNR and CDR2 FQNEAQ (reference sequence). CDR3 sequence: CASSLALAGEYNEQFF. In nucleotides, the CDR3 is TGTGCCAGCAGCTTAGCCTTAGCGGGGGAGTACAATGAGCAGTTCTTC.

This clonotype occurred a few times. This chain connects TRBV4-2 to TRBJ1-4; D gene ambiguous. The V and J ends lost 3 bases and 3 bases respectively, with 8 bases between them. The CDR3 has 14 residues. Looked up from germline, CDR1 is LGHNA and CDR2 is YNFKEQ. The CDR3 loop reads CASSQGIANEKLFF. CDR3 nucleotide sequence: TGTGCCAGCAGCCAGGGGATAGCTAATGAAAAACTGTTTTTT.

V usage is TRBV10-3 and J usage is TRBJ1-1; tentative D call: TRBD1 (6 bases). This CDR3 spans 15 amino acids. V dropped 6 bases and J dropped 4 bases, with 18 bases sitting between them. CDR1 ENHRY and CDR2 SYGVKD come from the germline V gene. This chain's CDR3 is CAISKVGRGGTEAFF. CDR3 DNA: TGTGCCATCAGCAAAGTTGGCCGAGGGGGCACTGAAGCTTTCTTT.

This clonotype occurred many times. J is TRBJ1-4 and V is TRBV5-1; 7 bases fit TRBD1. The CDR3 length is 14 residues. In germline, CDR1 is SGHRS, CDR2 YFSETQ. The junction had 9 bases not matched to a gene; V was cut back by 7 bases and J by 6 bases. The CDR3, as DNA: TGCGCCAGCGGACCCGGGACAGTTGATGAAAAACTGTTTTTT. The encoded protein is CASGPGTVDEKLFF.

This clonotype was seen only a few times. This rearrangement joins TRBV6-1 to TRBJ2-7; 10 bases align to TRBD2. The germline CDR1 and CDR2 sequences are MNHNS and SASEGT. The CDR3 runs 15 residues. The junction had 13 bases not matched to a gene; V was cut back by 8 bases and J by 6 bases. CDR3 region: CASGNAASGRSEQYF. CDR3 coding DNA: TGTGCCAGCGGGAATGCGGCTAGCGGGAGAAGCGAGCAGTACTTC.

This clonotype was picked up many times. This chain uses TRBV20-1 with TRBJ1-1; weak D call: TRBD1 (6 bases). Germline CDR1 is DFQATT and CDR2 is SNEGSKA (reference sequence). This CDR3 is built from 12 residues. The germline V and J ends were trimmed by 4 bases and 1 base, with 7 bases remaining between them. CDR3 loop: CSATDRNTEAFF. Written as DNA, the CDR3 is TGCAGTGCTACGGACAGGAACACTGAAGCTTTCTTT.

This clonotype was recorded a few times. The rearrangement joins TRBV4-1 to TRBJ1-1; 7 nucleotides match TRBD1. This CDR3 contains 14 residues. CDR1 and CDR2 from the germline V gene are MGHRA and YSYEKL. V gave up 4 bases and J gave up 5 bases; unmatched junction bases: 7. The CDR3 DNA is TGCGCCAGCAGCCGGACGACAGGGTGGACTGAAGCTTTCTTT. It codes for CASSRTTGWTEAFF.

This clonotype was counted between two and nine times. J is TRBJ2-3 and V is TRBV20-1; a weak D match, TRBD2 (5 bases). The CDR3 totals 12 residues. Per the germline V gene, CDR1 is DFQATT and CDR2 is SNEGSKA (reference sequence). With 3 bases removed from V and 5 bases from J, the gap between germline ends came to 9 bases. The CDR3 sequence is CSASGNEDTQYF. CDR3 in DNA: TGCAGTGCTAGCGGGAATGAAGATACGCAGTATTTT.

This clonotype was recorded a few times. The chain carries TRBV29-1 and TRBJ2-7; the D gene could be TRBD1 or TRBD2 (5 bases each). The CDR3 is 13 residues long. The V and J ends lost 7 bases and 0 bases respectively, with 13 bases between them. CDR1 is SQVTM, CDR2 ANQGSEA, per germline. The CDR3 loop reads CSGRDAVSYEQYF. CDR3 DNA: TGCAGCGGCCGGGACGCCGTCTCCTACGAGCAGTACTTC.

The V call is TRBV20-1, the J call TRBJ2-7, with 8 bases matching TRBD1. Per the germline V gene, CDR1 is DFQATT and CDR2 is SNEGSKA (reference sequence). V lost 0 bases and J lost 4; bases outside the gene matches: 5. This CDR3 is 14 amino acids long. The CDR3 loop is CSARDWTGWYEQYF. CDR3 coding DNA: TGCAGTGCTAGAGATTGGACAGGGTGGTACGAGCAGTACTTC.

This clonotype came up once. V gene TRBV11-2 combines with J gene TRBJ2-5; D is possibly TRBD1 (6 bases). The CDR3 has 15 residues. Per germline, CDR1 SGHAT and CDR2 FQNNGV. Trimming removed 1 base at V and 4 bases at J, with 13 bases between. The CDR3 region is CASSLAARGRETQYF. The CDR3 region has the DNA TGTGCCAGCAGCTTAGCTGCCAGGGGAAGAGAGACCCAGTACTTC.

The CDR3 reads CASSLGGKAYEQYF. In nucleotides, the CDR3 is TGTGCCAGCAGCTTAGGGGGGAAGGCCTACGAGCAGTACTTC. The chain carries TRBV7-6 and TRBJ2-7; TRBD1 or TRBD2 may be the D gene (5 bases each). The CDR3 is made up of 14 amino acids. CDR1 is SGHVS and CDR2 is FNYEAQ in the germline V gene. V was cut by 1 base and J by 2 bases, with 9 bases left in between.